The next 4 T cell receptor beta chains were all read from a single sample in a study of CXCR3-negative and CXCR3-positive naive CD8 T cells. 5' RACE with UMI labels generated the TRB cDNA libraries. One entry per CDR3 protein, without DNA, is what TCRdb gives after re-calling the 5' RACE reads. In total, the table holds about 130,000 distinct CDR3 sequences. Sequences were obtained from naive CXCR3- CD8+ T cells from blood. The subset was: CD45RO-CCR7+CD27+CD95- naive CD8+ T cells lacking CXCR3 (TNR3-). The receptor set was obtained from a human donor in good health. Some clones in this sample may be carry-over from other donors' samples.

J is TRBJ1-1 and V is TRBV4-3. CDR3 length equals 13 residues. CDR1 and CDR2 (germline): LGHNA, YSLEER. The CDR3 reads CASSQGENTEAFF.

The chain couples TRBV19 to TRBJ2-1; TCRdb returns TRBD2, unconfirmable since there is no DNA. In germline, CDR1 is LNHDA, CDR2 SQIVND (reference sequence). This CDR3 has 16 residues. The CDR3 loop is CASSMLRLAGWNEQFF. Complete variable domain (other parts from reference TRBV19 and TRBJ2-1): DGGITQSPKYLFRKEGQNVTLSCEQNLNHDAMYWYRQDPGQGLRLIYYSQIVNDFQKGDIAEGYSVSREKKESFPLTVTSAQKNPTAFYLCASSMLRLAGWNEQFFGPGTRLTVL.

V gene TRBV10-3 combines with J gene TRBJ2-7; without DNA, the TCRdb call of TRBD1 cannot be checked. This CDR3 contains 15 residues. Germline V CDR1 and CDR2: ENHRY, SYGVKD. CDR3 sequence: CAISESETGDYEQYF.

V and J are TRBV25-1 and TRBJ2-1; TCRdb's assignment of TRBD2 cannot be checked, as there is no DNA. The CDR3 consists of 15 residues. The germline CDR1 and CDR2 sequences are MGHDK and SYGVNS. The CDR3 protein is CASSEELAGDNEQFF.